One and the same sample provided the 7 T cell receptor beta chains below, sequenced in a study of cytomegalovirus exposure and HLA in healthy donors. Primers included in the PCR were 60 Vbeta and 13 Jbeta primers. TCRdb's table, derived via immunoSEQ multiplex PCR, lists solely in-frame clones and lacks some. The sample carries about 130,000 clones, more than 60% recorded once. Material for sequencing was PBMCs. The receptors shown here come from a woman in her fifties or sixties in good health and CMV-seropositive.

CDR3 region: CASSVGFRGLGNTIYF. The CDR3 bases are TGTGCCAGCAGCGTAGGATTCAGGGGGCTGGGAAACACCATATATTTT. The chain employs TRBV9 and TRBJ1-3, with 8 bases matching TRBD1. V was clipped by 0 bases and J by 4 bases; unmatched bases: 6. This CDR3 region has 16 residues. CDR1 and CDR2 (germline): SGDLS, YYNGEE.

The rearrangement uses TRBV6-5 and TRBJ2-2, with D unresolved. Trimming pared 6 bases from V and 5 bases from J, leaving 13 bases between. The CDR3 has 14 amino acids. Germline V gene data show CDR1 as MNHEY and CDR2 as SVGAGI. The CDR3 DNA reads as TGTGCCAGCAGCCGCAGTAGCTCAACCGGGGAGCTGTTTTTT. Translation: CASSRSSSTGELFF.

This clone was seen more than once but under ten times. The chain links TRBV11-2 to TRBJ1-2; a possible D gene is TRBD1 (6 bases). Germline V gene sequence: CDR1 SGHAT, CDR2 FQNNGV. CDR3 size: 13 residues. V lost 5 bases, J lost 6 bases, and 13 bases lay in between. The DNA of the CDR3 is TGTGCCAGCAGCATCCCAACAGGGAATGGCTACACCTTC. Amino acids: CASSIPTGNGYTF.

V is TRBV7-8 and J is TRBJ2-6; 7 bases align to TRBD2. Germline assignment: CDR1 SGHVS and CDR2 FQNEAQ. The CDR3 consists of 16 residues. With V trimmed by 5 bases and J by 0 bases, 4 bases remained unmatched. The CDR3, as DNA: TGTGCCAGCAGCCCCACGGGGGGCTCTGGGGCCAACGTCCTGACTTTC. This gives the protein CASSPTGGSGANVLTF.

The chain has TRBV5-1 and TRBJ2-5; 9 nucleotides agree with TRBD1. With V trimmed by 0 bases and J by 5 bases, 8 bases remained unmatched. From germline, CDR1 is SGHRS and CDR2 YFSETQ. The CDR3 is 16 amino acids. The CDR3 DNA reads as TGCGCCAGCAGCTTGGCCTACGACAGGGGGAGTGAGACCCAGTACTTC. Amino acid sequence: CASSLAYDRGSETQYF.

The V gene is TRBV5-1, the J gene TRBJ1-2; 9 bases are shared with TRBD1. The CDR3 totals 13 residues. CDR1 and CDR2 (germline): SGHRS, YFSETQ. V was clipped by 4 bases and J by 8 bases; unmatched bases: 6. This CDR3 is CASSPQTGGGYTF. The CDR3 nucleotides are TGCGCCAGCAGCCCACAGACAGGGGGAGGCTACACCTTC. Full variable domain (missing parts from reference TRBV5-1 and TRBJ1-2): KAGVTQTPRYLIKTRGQQVTLSCSPISGHRSVSWYQQTPGQGLQFLFEYFSETQRNKGNFPGRFSGRQFSNSRSEMNVSTLELGDSALYLCASSPQTGGGYTFGSGTRLTVV.

The chain joins TRBV7-9 to TRBJ1-1; 11 bases match TRBD1. This CDR3 is built from 15 residues. J gave up 5 bases and V 5 bases, and 7 bases lay outside the gene matches. Germline CDR1 is SEHNR and CDR2 is FQNEAQ (reference sequence). The CDR3 nucleotides read TGTGCCAGCAGCCCGGGACAGGGGGGAGGAACTGAAGCTTTCTTT. Residues: CASSPGQGGGTEAFF. Based on the CDR3 plus reference TRBV7-9 and TRBJ1-1, the full variable domain is DTGVSQNPRHKITKRGQNVTFRCDPISEHNRLYWYRQTLGQGPEFLTYFQNEAQLEKSRLLSDRFSAERPKGSFSTLEIQRTEQGDSAMYLCASSPGQGGGTEAFFGQGTRLTVV.